This T cell receptor beta chain appears in the sequencing data of a study of T cells expressing NK-cell markers. About the research overall: Repertoire data for TCR beta were derived from sorted T cells (CD3+CD56+NKG2C+, CD3+CD56+NKG2C- and CD3+CD56-NKG2C+). Just one sequenced donor of eight was HCMV-seronegative, while seven were seropositive. General study findings and limits: About 1.0-7.0% of CD8+ T cells in more than 5 donors belonged to dominant NKG2C+ clonotypes.

The CDR3 contains 17 residues. Germline V gene sequence: CDR1 MGHRA, CDR2 YSYEKL. Regarding this clonotype: Its antigen remains unknown.

Production of TCR beta cDNA relied on 5'RACE template switching with UMIs. For each CDR3 protein, TCRdb gives one entry from its re-call of the 5' RACE reads, without DNA. The sample shows roughly 450,000 distinct CDR3 sequences, and over 1.3% sits with its ten largest clones. This sequence joins TRBV4-1 and TRBJ1-5; TCRdb calls TRBD1, which cannot be checked without DNA. This clonotype was obtained from a woman aged 50 to 60 in good health. The sample was blood T cells: a sorted CD56 or NKG2C T cell subset, CD4+ or CD8+ T cells, or bulk PBMC T cells (not recorded which). The CDR3 is CASSQVADREGNQPQHF.